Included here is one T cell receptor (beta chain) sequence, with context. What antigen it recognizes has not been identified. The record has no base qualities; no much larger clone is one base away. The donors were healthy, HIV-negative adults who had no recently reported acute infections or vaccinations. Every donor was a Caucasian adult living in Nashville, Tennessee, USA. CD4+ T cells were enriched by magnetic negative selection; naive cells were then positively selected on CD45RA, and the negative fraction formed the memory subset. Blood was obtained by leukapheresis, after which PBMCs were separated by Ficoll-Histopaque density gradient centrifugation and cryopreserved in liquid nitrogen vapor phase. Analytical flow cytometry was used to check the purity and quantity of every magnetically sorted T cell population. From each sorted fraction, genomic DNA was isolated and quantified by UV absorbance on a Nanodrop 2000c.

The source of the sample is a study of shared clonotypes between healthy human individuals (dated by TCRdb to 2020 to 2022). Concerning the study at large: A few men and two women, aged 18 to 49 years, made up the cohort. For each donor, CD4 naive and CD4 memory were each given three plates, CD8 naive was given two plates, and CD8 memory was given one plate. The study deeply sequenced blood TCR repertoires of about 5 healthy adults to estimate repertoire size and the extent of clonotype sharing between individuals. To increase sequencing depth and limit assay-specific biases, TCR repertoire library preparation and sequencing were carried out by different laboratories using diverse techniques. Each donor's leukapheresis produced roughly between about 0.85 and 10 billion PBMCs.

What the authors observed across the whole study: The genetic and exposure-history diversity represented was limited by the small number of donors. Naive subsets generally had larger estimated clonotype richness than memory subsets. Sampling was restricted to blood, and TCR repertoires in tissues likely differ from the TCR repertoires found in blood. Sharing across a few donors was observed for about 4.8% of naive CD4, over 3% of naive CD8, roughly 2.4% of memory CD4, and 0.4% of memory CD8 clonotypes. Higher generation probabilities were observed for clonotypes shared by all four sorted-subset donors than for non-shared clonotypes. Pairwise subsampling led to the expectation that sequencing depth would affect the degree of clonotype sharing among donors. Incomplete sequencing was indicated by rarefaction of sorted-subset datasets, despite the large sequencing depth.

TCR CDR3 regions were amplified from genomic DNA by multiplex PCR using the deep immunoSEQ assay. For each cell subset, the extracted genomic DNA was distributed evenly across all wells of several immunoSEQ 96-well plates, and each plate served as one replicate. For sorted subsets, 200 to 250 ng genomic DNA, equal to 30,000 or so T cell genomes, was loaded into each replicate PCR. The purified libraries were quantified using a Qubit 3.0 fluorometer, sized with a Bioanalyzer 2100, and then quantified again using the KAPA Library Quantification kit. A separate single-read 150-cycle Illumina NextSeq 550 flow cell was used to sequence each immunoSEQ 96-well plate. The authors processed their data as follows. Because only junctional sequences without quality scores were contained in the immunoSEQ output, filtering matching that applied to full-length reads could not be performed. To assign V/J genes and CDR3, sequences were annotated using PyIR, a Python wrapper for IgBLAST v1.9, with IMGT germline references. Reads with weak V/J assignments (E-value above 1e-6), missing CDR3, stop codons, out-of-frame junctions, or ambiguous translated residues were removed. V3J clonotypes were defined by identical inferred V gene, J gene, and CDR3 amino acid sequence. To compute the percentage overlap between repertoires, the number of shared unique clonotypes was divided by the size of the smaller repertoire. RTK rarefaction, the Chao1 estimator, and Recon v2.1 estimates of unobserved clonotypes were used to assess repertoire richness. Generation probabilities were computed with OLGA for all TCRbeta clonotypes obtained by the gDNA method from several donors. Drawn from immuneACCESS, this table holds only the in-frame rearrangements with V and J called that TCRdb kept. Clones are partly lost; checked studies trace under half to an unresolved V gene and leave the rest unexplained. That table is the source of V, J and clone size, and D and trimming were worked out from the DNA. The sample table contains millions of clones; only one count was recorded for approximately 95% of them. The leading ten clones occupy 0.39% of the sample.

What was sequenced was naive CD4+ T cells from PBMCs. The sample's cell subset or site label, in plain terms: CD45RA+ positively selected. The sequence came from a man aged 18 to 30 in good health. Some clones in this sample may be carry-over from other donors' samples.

The sequence in DNA is TGTGCCAGCGATAGCGGGAGGGCCCACTCCTACAATGAGCAGTTCTTC. Its protein reads: CASDSGRAHSYNEQFF. The sequence joins TRBV28 to TRBJ2-1, with TRBD2 identical over 11 junction bases. Inclusive of the bounding cysteine and phenylalanine, the CDR3 is 16 residues long. Of all the DNA, just the CDR3 is kept, 48 bases in frame from base 1. Trimmed from V: 8 bases; trimmed from J: 0 bases; junction bases lacking a gene match: 6. CDR1 and CDR2, per the germline V gene, are MDHEN and SYDVKM.